These T cell receptor beta chains were read from a single sample in a study of T cell responses to AZD1222 COVID-19 vaccine. Only in-frame clones appear in the TCRdb table, and some are missing; sequencing was by immunoSEQ multiplex PCR. Of approximately 150,000 clones listed, roughly 90% were seen once; the top ten hold around 2.9%. Sequenced material: peripheral blood, taken 28 days after the second AZD1222 dose. The receptors come from an adult who received the AZD1222 COVID-19 vaccine. CDR3s include the opening cysteine and the closing phenylalanine or tryptophan. D genes are given only for firm matches. Clone size is given for some rows only: seen once, a few or many times, or a class if the clone is expanded.

d_call j_call v_call cdr3_length clone_size cdr3_aa cdr3_nt
TRBD2 TRBJ2-5 TRBV5-1 16 . CASSSGGGGPQETQYF TGCGCCAGCAGCTCGGGCGGGGGAGGCCCCCAAGAGACCCAGTACTTC
. TRBJ1-1 TRBV19 14 . CASRISWDLGGAFF TGTGCCAGTAGGATCTCCTGGGACCTTGGAGGAGCTTTCTTT
. TRBJ2-1 TRBV7-9 14 . CATTPGSSYNEQFF TGTGCCACCACCCCAGGGAGCTCCTACAATGAGCAGTTCTTC
TRBD1 TRBJ1-5 TRBV24-1 18 . CATSDRDRGRFSNQPQHF TGTGCCACCAGTGATCGCGACAGGGGGAGATTTAGCAATCAGCCCCAGCATTTT
TRBD1 TRBJ2-3 TRBV11-2 15 . CASRLGQSSTDTQYF TGTGCCAGCAGGTTGGGACAGTCTAGCACAGATACGCAGTATTTT
. TRBJ1-3 TRBV2 14 . CASSDPGGGNTIYF TGTGCCAGCAGTGACCCCGGGGGGGGAAACACCATATATTTT
. TRBJ1-1 TRBV19 14 . CASSIIFSNTEAFF TGTGCCAGTAGTATAATTTTCAGTAACACTGAAGCTTTCTTT
. TRBJ1-1 TRBV2 14 . CASSPDSMNTEAFF TGTGCCAGCAGCCCGGACAGCATGAACACTGAAGCTTTCTTT
. TRBJ1-1 TRBV5-1 15 . CASSPREGRNTEAFF TGCGCCAGCAGCCCCCGGGAGGGAAGGAACACTGAAGCTTTCTTT
. TRBJ2-7 TRBV5-6 14 . CASSLVGRIPEQYF TGTGCCAGCAGCTTGGTAGGTAGGATCCCCGAGCAGTACTTC
TRBD2 TRBJ2-3 TRBV7-6 16 . CASSPLAGGITDTQYF TGTGCCAGCAGCCCACTAGCGGGAGGGATCACAGATACGCAGTATTTT
. TRBJ2-5 TRBV11-3 16 . CASSSAGMQGQETQYF TGTGCCAGCAGCTCCGCCGGTATGCAGGGGCAAGAGACCCAGTACTTC
TRBD2 TRBJ2-1 TRBV24-1 15 . CATTRGLATDNEQFF TGTGCCACCACCCGAGGACTAGCGACCGACAATGAGCAGTTCTTC
. TRBJ1-4 TRBV27 17 . CASSSIPRVRTNEKLFF TGTGCCAGCAGTTCCATCCCTAGGGTTCGGACTAATGAAAAACTGTTTTTT
. TRBJ1-4 TRBV28 13 . CASSFEINEKLFF TGTGCCAGCAGTTTTGAGATTAATGAAAAACTGTTTTTT
TRBD1 TRBJ1-2 TRBV11-2 15 . CASSLGQGVFYGYTF TGTGCCAGCAGCTTAGGACAGGGGGTATTCTATGGCTACACCTTC
. TRBJ2-3 TRBV13 18 . CASSAPRSSFEFSDTQYF TGTGCCAGCAGCGCCCCCAGGAGTAGCTTCGAGTTTTCAGATACGCAGTATTTT
. TRBJ2-4 TRBV25-1 15 . CASSERGLGVNIQYF TGTGCCAGCAGTGAACGGGGACTGGGAGTAAACATTCAGTACTTC
. TRBJ1-2 TRBV29-1 15 . CSVEVPGVVEYGYTF TGCAGCGTTGAAGTTCCGGGGGTGGTTGAATATGGCTACACCTTC
. TRBJ2-2 TRBV11-2 12 . CASSTGTGELFF TGTGCCAGCAGCACAGGAACCGGGGAGCTGTTTTTT
. TRBJ2-5 TRBV6-1 16 once CASSEWRDSYQETQYF TGTGCCAGCAGTGAATGGAGGGACAGTTACCAAGAGACCCAGTACTTC
. TRBJ2-2 TRBV9 15 . CASSVGGQAAGELFF TGTGCCAGCAGCGTAGGGGGGCAGGCGGCCGGGGAGCTGTTTTTT